This TCR beta chain emerged from a study of blood T cell repertoires in COVID-19. On the study more broadly: Collection of acute and convalescent COVID-19 samples took place in the United States, Italy and Spain. Nucleic acid was either cDNA or gDNA, and it came from T cells, B-cell-depleted T cells, or PBMCs.

In the authors' workflow: Nucleated cell number was recorded as an estimate derived from reference gene primer amplification. This table comes from immunoSEQ multiplex PCR, and its TCRdb copy is limited to in-frame clones, with some not included. The V and J calls and clone size come from that table; D and trimming were worked out from the DNA. Among approximately 190,000 clones listed, about four fifths were seen once. This CDR3 has 13 amino acids. CDR1 is MDHEN and CDR2 is SYDVKM in the germline V gene. Trimming removed 2 bases at V and 4 bases at J, with 8 bases between. This TCR came from a man in his fifties or sixties with acute or convalescent COVID-19. V and J are TRBV28 and TRBJ1-1, with unresolved D. The sequenced sample was peripheral blood. DNA of the CDR3: TGTGCCAGCAGTTTACGGCAGGCCACTGAAGCTTTCTTT. As protein: CASSLRQATEAFF.